These T cell receptor beta chains were read from a single sample in a study of cytomegalovirus exposure and HLA in healthy donors. Profiling relied on immunoSEQ multiplex PCR, and the TCRdb table lists in-frame clones only, not all of them. The sample lists around 150,000 clones; about 74% were seen once. Sequencing was performed on PBMCs. The receptors were sampled from a male donor in good health and CMV-seronegative. CDR3s include the opening cysteine and the closing phenylalanine or tryptophan. The D gene is left open where the match is weak. Clone sizes are given selectively: once, few, many, or a class where the clone is expanded.

.	.	TRBV28	TRBJ2-2	CASSPRVFTGELFF	TGTGCCAGCAGTCCCAGGGTCTTCACCGGGGAGCTGTTTTTT
.	.	TRBV2	TRBJ2-6	CASSPAQGLSGANVLTF	TGTGCCAGCAGTCCAGCGCAGGGACTCTCTGGGGCCAACGTCCTGACTTTC
.	TRBD2	TRBV15	TRBJ2-7	CATTQRGGTYEQYF	TGTGCCACCACCCAGCGGGGGGGCACATACGAGCAGTACTTC
.	TRBD2	TRBV5-1	TRBJ2-3	CASSLAFELAGAPAQYF	TGCGCCAGCAGCTTGGCGTTCGAACTAGCGGGGGCCCCAGCGCAGTATTTT
.	.	TRBV19	TRBJ2-3	CASSIWASDTDTQYF	TGTGCCAGTAGTATTTGGGCTAGCGACACAGATACGCAGTATTTT
once	.	TRBV19	TRBJ1-5	CASSIGGINQPQHF	TGTGCCAGTAGTATAGGCGGGATCAATCAGCCCCAGCATTTT
.	TRBD1	TRBV5-1	TRBJ2-2	CASSSGQGVNTGELFF	TGCGCCAGCAGCTCTGGACAGGGGGTGAACACCGGGGAGCTGTTTTTT
once	TRBD1	TRBV5-1	TRBJ2-1	CASSLTGDSYNERFF	TGCGCCAGCAGCCTGACAGGGGACTCCTACAATGAGCGGTTCTTC
.	.	TRBV6-6	TRBJ1-5	CASSRPGSNQPQHF	TGTGCCAGCAGCCGACCGGGTTCCAATCAGCCCCAGCATTTT
.	.	TRBV5-1	TRBJ2-7	CASSLEAGVPYEQYF	TGCGCCAGCAGCTTGGAGGCAGGGGTACCCTACGAGCAGTACTTC
once	TRBD1	TRBV5-1	TRBJ1-2	CASSATGGERNYGYTF	TGCGCCAGCAGCGCCACAGGGGGCGAGAGGAACTATGGCTACACCTTC
.	.	TRBV19	TRBJ2-7	CASSIGGFYEQYF	TGTGCCAGTAGTATTGGAGGATTCTACGAGCAGTACTTC
.	.	TRBV6-1	TRBJ2-7	CASSLMWTASYEQYF	TGTGCCAGCAGTCTAATGTGGACAGCCTCCTACGAGCAGTACTTC
.	.	TRBV7-9	TRBJ2-7	CASSLDSTYEQYF	TGTGCCAGCAGCTTAGACAGTACGTACGAGCAGTACTTC
.	.	TRBV7-2	TRBJ2-3	CASSFYPAELLSTDTQYF	TGTGCCAGCAGCTTCTACCCCGCGGAATTACTTAGCACAGATACGCAGTATTTT
.	TRBD1	TRBV5-1	TRBJ2-7	CASSQRGTGDEQYF	TGCGCCAGCAGCCAGAGGGGGACAGGGGACGAGCAGTACTTC
.	.	TRBV28	TRBJ1-3	CASSFDRRSGNTIYF	TGTGCCAGCAGTTTTGACAGGCGCTCTGGAAACACCATATATTTT
few	.	TRBV25-1	TRBJ1-1	CASSEAGGSIKGEAFF	TGTGCCAGCAGTGAAGCCGGAGGAAGCATCAAGGGTGAAGCTTTCTTT
.	.	TRBV4-1	TRBJ1-5	CASSQVQGQPQHF	TGCGCCAGCAGCCAGGTACAGGGTCAGCCCCAGCATTTT
once	.	TRBV4-2	TRBJ2-4	CASSQDLGLAKNIQYF	TGTGCCAGCAGCCAAGATCTTGGACTAGCCAAAAACATTCAGTACTTC
.	TRBD2	TRBV4-2	TRBJ2-2	CASSLGLAGGTGELFF	TGTGCCAGCAGCCTCGGACTAGCGGGGGGCACCGGGGAGCTGTTTTTT
.	.	TRBV7-2	TRBJ1-1	CASSESRGTEAFF	TGTGCCAGCAGCGAAAGTCGGGGCACTGAAGCTTTCTTT
.	TRBD2	TRBV6-5	TRBJ2-3	CASSRGLAGRDTQYF	TGTGCCAGCAGCCGGGGACTAGCGGGGAGAGATACGCAGTATTTT
.	.	TRBV5-6	TRBJ2-7	CASSASGSYEQYF	TGTGCCAGCAGCGCGTCGGGGTCCTACGAGCAGTACTTC
.	TRBD1	TRBV2	TRBJ1-5	CASSVGTGPSNQPQHF	TGTGCCAGCAGTGTTGGGACAGGACCTAGCAATCAGCCCCAGCATTTT
.	TRBD2	TRBV15	TRBJ2-7	CATSRDRVTGRGGYEQYF	TGTGCCACCAGCAGAGATCGTGTTACGGGGCGCGGGGGGTACGAGCAGTACTTC
.	.	TRBV7-9	TRBJ2-7	CASSSGGREQYF	TGTGCCAGCAGCTCAGGAGGGCGCGAGCAGTACTTC
.	.	TRBV6-1	TRBJ1-1	CASSGGVRAFF	TGTGCCAGCAGCGGCGGGGTCAGGGCTTTCTTT
.	TRBD1	TRBV18	TRBJ2-1	CASSHDREQVEQFF	TGTGCCAGCTCACACGACAGGGAGCAGGTTGAGCAGTTCTTC
few	TRBD2	TRBV2	TRBJ2-2	CASSPLAAGELFF	TGTGCCAGCAGTCCACTAGCGGCCGGGGAGCTGTTTTTT
.	TRBD2	TRBV29-1	TRBJ2-1	CSGTSGDEQFF	TGCAGCGGGACTAGCGGGGATGAGCAGTTCTTC
.	.	TRBV7-9	TRBJ1-4	CASSLPGEKLFF	TGTGCCAGCAGCCTCCCAGGTGAAAAACTGTTTTTT
once	.	TRBV20-1	TRBJ1-2	CSARLDGYTF	TGCAGTGCTAGACTCGATGGCTACACCTTC
.	.	TRBV7-2	TRBJ2-7	CASSLGGTPGPYEQYF	TGTGCCAGCAGCTTAGGGGGGACACCCGGACCCTACGAGCAGTACTTC
.	.	TRBV5-4	TRBJ2-1	CASSLGSGGMSYNEQFF	TGTGCCAGCAGCTTGGGGTCCGGGGGTATGTCCTACAATGAGCAGTTCTTC
.	.	TRBV2	TRBJ1-3	CASKVGSSGNTIYF	TGTGCCAGCAAGGTTGGGAGCTCTGGAAACACCATATATTTT
few	TRBD1	TRBV9	TRBJ1-2	CASSVGDSYGYTF	TGTGCCAGCAGCGTAGGGGACAGCTATGGCTACACCTTC
.	.	TRBV4-1	TRBJ2-1	CASSRTPDNEQFF	TGCGCCAGCAGCCGAACCCCAGACAATGAGCAGTTCTTC
few	TRBD2	TRBV19	TRBJ2-1	CASSSGLGEQFF	TGTGCCAGTAGTTCGGGACTAGGTGAGCAGTTCTTC
.	TRBD2	TRBV11-1	TRBJ2-1	CASRHRGGQSSYNEQFF	TGTGCCAGCAGACATCGCGGGGGGCAGTCCTCCTACAATGAGCAGTTCTTC
.	TRBD2	TRBV4-3	TRBJ2-7	CASSHPPGGGGCYEQYF	TGCGCCAGCAGCCACCCCCCGGGCGGGGGGGGTTGCTACGAGCAGTACTTC
.	.	TRBV5-1	TRBJ2-5	CASSLAGGQETQYF	TGCGCCAGCAGCTTGGCCGGGGGCCAAGAGACCCAGTACTTC
.	.	TRBV7-8	TRBJ1-6	CASGEGPNSPLHF	TGTGCCAGCGGGGAGGGGCCCAATTCACCCCTCCACTTT
.	.	TRBV9	TRBJ1-5	CGGGSHNQPQHF	TGTGGGGGGGGAAGTCACAATCAGCCCCAGCATTTT
.	.	TRBV7-7	TRBJ2-1	CASSSGGGNEQFF	TGTGCCAGCAGCTCTGGAGGAGGCAATGAGCAGTTCTTC
once	.	TRBV28	TRBJ1-3	CASSPPGRDSGNTIYF	TGTGCCAGCAGTCCCCCAGGCAGAGACTCTGGAAACACCATATATTTT
.	TRBD2	TRBV7-2	TRBJ2-1	CASSLVSGGASQFF	TGTGCCAGCAGCTTAGTCTCCGGGGGGGCTAGTCAGTTCTTC
.	TRBD1	TRBV4-1	TRBJ1-4	CASRGQGRTEKLFF	TGCGCCAGCAGGGGACAGGGGCGAACTGAAAAACTGTTTTTT
.	TRBD1	TRBV4-1	TRBJ1-4	CASSLAGGIKAEEKLFF	TGCGCCAGCAGCCTCGCAGGGGGAATCAAAGCCGAAGAAAAACTGTTTTTT
.	.	TRBV5-4	TRBJ1-1	CASSSQGGGAFF	TGTGCCAGCAGCTCCCAGGGAGGCGGAGCTTTCTTT
few	TRBD1	TRBV30	TRBJ1-5	CAWTQGENQPQHF	TGTGCCTGGACACAGGGGGAGAATCAGCCCCAGCATTTT
.	.	TRBV18	TRBJ2-1	CASSPQEGWNEQFF	TGTGCCAGCTCACCACAGGAGGGTTGGAATGAGCAGTTCTTC
.	.	TRBV5-1	TRBJ1-6	CASSLADNNSPLHF	TGCGCCAGCAGCTTGGCAGACAATAATTCACCCCTCCACTTT
.	.	TRBV5-1	TRBJ2-7	CASSLSGASYEQYF	TGCGCCAGCAGCTTGTCGGGAGCCTCCTACGAGCAGTACTTC
.	.	TRBV5-1	TRBJ2-7	CASSLDRAYEQYF	TGCGCCAGCAGCTTGGACAGGGCCTACGAGCAGTACTTC
few	TRBD1	TRBV2	TRBJ1-5	CASRQGAGSNQPQHF	TGTGCCAGCAGGCAGGGGGCCGGTAGCAATCAGCCCCAGCATTTT